Shown below are 17 T cell receptor beta chains from a single sample sequenced in a study of CD8 T cells in ankylosing spondylitis. Each CDR3 protein gets one entry after TCRdb re-called the 5' RACE reads with MiXCR. Of approximately 210,000 distinct CDR3 sequences in the sample, over 10% were seen once. Sequenced material: blood, either unsorted or a sorted T cell fraction (not recorded which). The source of these receptors is a male donor with ankylosing spondylitis or in good health (not recorded which).

There are many counts of this clonotype. The chain employs TRBV4-1 and TRBJ2-5; no clear D gene. CDR1 and CDR2 (germline): MGHRA, YSYEKL. The V end lost 4 bases, the J end lost 4 bases, and 16 bases lay between the germline ends. The CDR3 spans 15 residues. The CDR3 DNA follows: TGCGCCAGCAGCCTCTACATGGGTATCGCAGAGACCCAGTACTTC. It yields the protein CASSLYMGIAETQYF.

Many counts were recorded for this clonotype. The chain has TRBV27 and TRBJ1-1, with D unclear. Trimming stripped 7 bases from V and 3 bases from J, with 15 bases between. This CDR3 comprises 14 residues. From germline, CDR1 is MNHEY and CDR2 SMNVEV (reference sequence). The CDR3 DNA is TGTGCCAGCACCCCCCTGGGAAGGGACACTGAAGCTTTCTTT. This codes for CASTPLGRDTEAFF.

This clonotype was counted ten times or more. The rearrangement joins TRBV5-1 to TRBJ2-7, with TRBD1 identical over 10 bases. Trimming at V came to 0 bases and at J to 2 bases, leaving 5 bases not matched to a gene. Germline V CDR1 and CDR2: SGHRS, YFSETQ. The CDR3 sequence is 16 residues long. CDR3 DNA: TGCGCCAGCAGCTTGGACCGGGACAGGGGAACCTACGAGCAGTACTTC. This gives the protein CASSLDRDRGTYEQYF.

The sample holds a few counts of this clonotype. The V and J genes are TRBV12-3 or TRBV12-4 and TRBJ1-3, with 10 bases aligning to TRBD1. This CDR3 region has 17 residues. After removal of 2 bases from V and 1 base from J, the junction contained 5 bases not matched to a gene. The CDR3 loop is CASSLMTGGKSGNTIYF. CDR3 bases: TGTGCCAGCAGTTTAATGACAGGGGGCAAGTCTGGAAACACCATATATTTT.

The rearrangement uses TRBV5-8 and TRBJ2-1, with 8 positions matching TRBD2. V dropped 3 bases and J dropped 6; count of bases not matched to a gene: 11. The germline V gene has CDR1 SGHTS and CDR2 YDEGEE. This CDR3 region has 16 residues. Here the CDR3 DNA reads TGTGCCAGCAGCTGGGGTAGTCTAGCGGGTTTCAATGAGCAGTTCTTC. It is translated as CASSWGSLAGFNEQFF.

This clonotype showed up many times. The chain has TRBV5-6 and TRBJ2-1, with D possibly being TRBD1 or TRBD2 (5 bases each). The CDR3 loop spans 13 amino acids. V was pared by 0 bases and J by 5 bases, with 6 bases between. Per the germline V gene, CDR1 is SGHDT and CDR2 is YYEEEE. CDR3 bases: TGTGCCAGCAGCTTGGGAGGGGACAATGAGCAGTTCTTC. Encoded protein: CASSLGGDNEQFF. The full variable domain, completed using reference TRBV5-6 and TRBJ2-1, is DAGVTQSPTHLIKTRGQQVTLRCSPKSGHDTVSWYQQALGQGPQFIFQYYEEEERQRGNFPDRFSGHQFPNYSSELNVNALLLGDSALYLCASSLGGDNEQFFGPGTRLTVL.

This chain's CDR3 is CASGGTGVAEQYF. DNA for the CDR3: TGCGCCAGCGGCGGGACAGGGGTGGCCGAGCAGTACTTC. The chain couples TRBV4-1 to TRBJ2-7; 10 bases are shared with TRBD1. Germline CDR1 and CDR2: MGHRA and YSYEKL. J gave up 6 bases and V 8 bases, and 7 bases lay outside the gene matches. There are 13 residues in the CDR3.

This chain uses TRBV20-1 with TRBJ2-1; D remains ambiguous. The CDR3 extends over 13 amino acids. Per germline, CDR1 DFQATT and CDR2 SNEGSKA (reference sequence). Deletions cut 7 bases from V and 0 bases from J, with 10 bases between. The CDR3 protein is CSVRDVSYNEQFF. The CDR3 region has the DNA TGCAGTGTGCGAGACGTCTCCTACAATGAGCAGTTCTTC.

In this sample, this clonotype turned up a few times. J is TRBJ2-2 and V is TRBV27, with 8 positions matching TRBD2. From germline, CDR1 is MNHEY and CDR2 SMNVEV (reference sequence). The J segment lost 2 bases and the V segment lost 7 bases, leaving 9 bases of the junction unmatched. The CDR3 consists of 16 residues. The CDR3 here is CASTQAGDSNTGELFF. CDR3 DNA: TGTGCCAGCACCCAAGCGGGAGACTCAAACACCGGGGAGCTGTTTTTT.

This clonotype has only a few counts. The chain employs TRBV11-2 and TRBJ1-3; D possibly corresponds to TRBD1 (5 bases). V was cut by 0 bases and J by 2 bases, with 14 bases left in between. Germline CDR1 SGHAT, CDR2 FQNNGV. This CDR3 comprises 17 residues. CDR3 nucleotide sequence: TGTGCCAGCAGCTTAGAGTCTGCGGGGCCGCCTGGAAACACCATATATTTT. Translation: CASSLESAGPPGNTIYF.

This clonotype was recorded at least ten times. The chain links TRBV12-3 or TRBV12-4 to TRBJ2-7, with D tentatively TRBD1 or TRBD2 (6 bases each). CDR3 size: 15 residues. Deletions cut 3 bases from V and 2 bases from J, with 14 bases between. Written as DNA, the CDR3 is TGTGCCAGCAGTTTTGGGGGGCTTGCCACCTACGAGCAGTACTTC. This translates into CASSFGGLATYEQYF.

V gene TRBV7-6 combines with J gene TRBJ2-7, with D maybe TRBD1 (6 bases). The germline V gene has CDR1 SGHVS and CDR2 FNYEAQ. V was pared by 5 bases and J by 6 bases, with 14 bases between. The CDR3 covers 13 residues. The CDR3 sequence: CASSLGDNPEQYF. The CDR3 region has the DNA TGTGCCAGCAGCCTAGGGGACAACCCCGAGCAGTACTTC.

CDR3 in DNA: TGCGCCAGCAGTGCGACAGGGGCTGGCTATGGCTACACCTTC. Amino acid sequence: CASSATGAGYGYTF. The chain couples TRBV10-2 to TRBJ1-2; 8 nucleotides align to TRBD1. Per germline, CDR1 WSHSY and CDR2 SAAADI. V shed 4 bases, J shed 4 bases, and the junction held 5 bases outside the gene matches. The CDR3 covers 14 residues.

This clonotype showed up many times. The gene calls are TRBV4-1 and TRBJ2-1; no clear D. Germline V gene lookup returns CDR1 MGHRA and CDR2 YSYEKL. Deletions cut 4 bases from V and 0 bases from J, with 13 bases between. The CDR3 contains 16 residues. CDR3 coding DNA: TGCGCCAGCAGCCCCCAGCTTGGGGTCTCCTACAATGAGCAGTTCTTC. Translating it yields CASSPQLGVSYNEQFF.

V is TRBV30 and J is TRBJ2-3; D is perhaps TRBD2 (5 bases). CDR3 length: 15 residues. The V and J ends lost 2 bases and 8 bases respectively, with 20 bases between them. Germline CDR1 is GTSNPN and CDR2 is SVGIG (reference sequence). The chain's CDR3 is CAWSTGIGDRGTQYF. The CDR3 DNA is TGTGCCTGGAGTACCGGGATCGGGGATCGGGGTACGCAGTATTTT.

This clonotype was counted a few times. V usage is TRBV11-2 and J usage is TRBJ2-2, with a weak D call TRBD2 (6 bases). CDR3 length: 16 residues. The germline V gene has CDR1 SGHAT and CDR2 FQNNGV. V was shortened by 2 bases and J by 0 bases, with 10 bases between the two germline ends. The CDR3 DNA follows: TGTGCCAGCAGCTTATTTAGCGGAACGAACACCGGGGAGCTGTTTTTT. This gives the protein CASSLFSGTNTGELFF. The whole variable domain, filled in from reference TRBV11-2 and TRBJ2-2, reads EAGVAQSPRYKIIEKRQSVAFWCNPISGHATLYWYQQILGQGPKLLIQFQNNGVVDDSQLPKDRFSAERLKGVDSTLKIQPAKLEDSAVYLCASSLFSGTNTGELFFGEGSRLTVL.

This clonotype was seen at least ten times. This chain links TRBV12-3 or TRBV12-4 with TRBJ1-5; perhaps TRBD1 as D (6 bases). Trimming left V 5 bases short and J 2 bases short, with 10 bases between. CDR3 length equals 14 residues. The CDR3 bases are TGTGCCAGCAGTACCGGGGGCGGCAATCAGCCCCAGCATTTT. Translated: CASSTGGGNQPQHF.